The source of this T cell receptor (beta chain) is a study of blood T cell repertoires in COVID-19 (dated by TCRdb to between 2020 and 2021). Describing the broader study: Collaborator samples came from the United States, Italy and Spain and covered acute and convalescent phases of COVID-19. The prospective study material was composed of cDNA or gDNA derived from T cells, B-cell-depleted T cells, or PBMCs. Deeply sampled blood TCRbeta repertoires from subjects exposed to, actively infected with, or recovered from COVID-19 were included in the dataset. The repertoires were made available in a free public database intended to serve as a resource for research on the immune response to SARS-CoV-2. The samples were drawn from two sources: the first 160 participants of the ongoing ImmuneRACE study, and 1,000 to 1,500 subjects contributed by 6 global collaborators. Sample metadata almost always included a de-identified subject ID, COVID-19 status, age in years and sex. Where HLA class I and class II types were available, the types were taken from metadata supplied by the sample provider, not from assay-based typing. Results the study describes overall, beyond this receptor: Clinical and demographic metadata were provided uncurated, with the amount varying by source and participant.

The CDR3 measures 15 amino acids from cysteine to phenylalanine. Only the CDR3 part of the read is kept: 45 bases, read in frame from the first base. At the junction V is shortened by 3 bases and J by 5 bases; bases outside the gene matches: 9. For CDR1 and CDR2, the germline V gene lists SGHRS and YFSETQ. Regarding this clone: The clone's antigen remains unknown. One base away there is no much larger clone; base qualities are not given.

TCRbeta CDR3 regions were amplified from genomic DNA using the immunoSEQ Assay, a bias-controlled multiplex PCR. The study's processing was this. Nucleated cell counts per sample were estimated from amplification of reference gene primers within the assay. Sequence reads were collapsed and filtered to measure the absolute abundance of every unique TCRbeta CDR3 rearrangement. Productive Simpson clonality was computed per sample as the square root of Simpson's diversity index over productive rearrangements. TCRdb retrieved this table from immuneACCESS and kept in-frame rearrangements only. Not all clones are present; in checked studies, unresolved V genes account for under half, and no reason is known for the remainder. The DNA gave D and trimming, while V, J and clone size come from that table. Recorded for this sample are 35,000 to 45,000 clones; roughly 84% of them occurred a single time. About 13% of the sample rests with the top ten.

Whole blood was collected in K2EDTA tubes by collaborating institutions according to the institutions' own protocols. For TCRbeta analysis, collaborators shipped samples as frozen whole blood, isolated PBMCs, or DNA extracted from either of those sample types. Sequencing was done on a sample of peripheral blood. The clonotype was recovered from a woman in her 70s in a cohort sampled during active COVID-19. The chain links TRBV5-1 with TRBJ2-5; the junction holds 8 bases that match TRBD1. The nucleotides read TGCGCCAGCAGCTCCATTGACAGGGGTAGGGAGACCCAGTACTTC. Its protein product is CASSSIDRGRETQYF.